What follows describes a single T cell receptor beta chain. No antigen is known for it. The data were obtained in a study of regulatory T cells in long-lasting Graves disease. The wider study: Persistent Graves' disease denoted over 5 years of antithyroid drugs plus positive TSH receptor antibodies.

Building the TCR beta libraries relied on iRepertoire HTBI primers, and CDR3 regions underwent Arm-PCR. One entry per CDR3 protein results from TCRdb running MiXCR on the multiplex PCR reads. This table holds some 370,000 distinct CDR3 sequences, roughly 24% found once. Broader study findings: Persistent-disease Graves' patients showed less TCR diversity than new cases.

Sample time point: persistent/refractory GD, antithyroid drugs over 5 years with positive TRAb. PBMC-derived RNA was used for the TCR library. Guidelines of the American Thyroid Association were used to diagnose Graves' disease. Source: peripheral blood mononuclear cells (PBMCs), taken when the disease was refractory, from a patient treated with antithyroid drugs. This TCR was sampled from a woman aged 40 to 50 with Graves disease.

This CDR3 is CASSSGGQSPSWNQPQHF. The CDR3 nucleotides are TGTGCCAGCAGTTCGGGGGGACAGTCCCCCTCGTGGAATCAGCCCCAGCATTTT. V is TRBV28 and J is TRBJ1-5; TRBD1 agrees at 7 bases. Trimming took 4 bases from V and 4 from J; bases not matched to a gene: 16. Per the germline V gene, CDR1 is MDHEN and CDR2 is SYDVKM. The CDR3 totals 18 residues. Full variable domain (rest looked up from reference TRBV28 and TRBJ1-5): DVKVTQSSRYLVKRTGEKVFLECVQDMDHENMFWYRQDPGLGLRLIYFSYDVKMKEKGDIPEGYSVSREKKERFSLILESASTNQTSMYLCASSSGGQSPSWNQPQHFGDGTRLSIL.